The subject of this entry is one T cell receptor beta chain. The antigen remains undetermined. This entry belongs to a study of CD8+CD57+ T cells in acquired aplastic anemia. Study at large: Average DNA yield from sorted CD4+ and CD8+ cells was about 3 ug. On average, healthy donors gave around 9.8 million reads for CD4+ cells. Study-wide results and limits: Common to patients and controls were around 30 CD8+ CDR3 sequences.

The CDR3 contains 16 residues. Germline V gives CDR1 SGHTA, CDR2 FQGNSA. The junction had 17 bases not matched to a gene; V was cut back by 3 bases and J by 10 bases. The template for TCR beta VDJ and CDR3 sequence profiling was genomic DNA. TCRdb re-analysed the reads in MiXCR, keeping a single row per CDR3 protein. Of hundreds of thousands of distinct CDR3 sequences in the sample, about two thirds were seen once. This clonotype was obtained from a human donor in good health, serving as a control. Sequencing was done on a sample of sorted CD4+, CD8+, or CD8+CD57+ T cells (not recorded which) from PBMCs. V usage is TRBV7-2 and J usage is TRBJ1-2; the match to TRBD1 covers 7 bases. In nucleotides, the CDR3 is TGTGCCAGCAGCTTGGCCAGGGGGGGCGCTAGGGATGACTACACCTTC. It encodes CASSLARGGARDDYTF.